Shown below are 2 T cell receptor beta chains from a single sample sequenced in a study of blood T cell repertoires in COVID-19. Data came from immunoSEQ multiplex PCR; TCRdb stores just in-frame clones and leaves some out. The sample holds a few hundred thousand clones, 80% seen once. Sequenced material: peripheral blood. These receptors were collected from a human donor in a cohort sampled during active COVID-19.

The chain uses TRBV7-2 and TRBJ2-7, with 11 positions matching TRBD2. V lost 5 bases, J lost 3 bases, and 6 bases stayed unmatched. CDR3 length equals 15 residues. Germline CDR1 is SGHTA and CDR2 is FQGNSA. The CDR3 protein is CASSPSSGRFYEQYF. CDR3 in DNA: TGTGCCAGCAGCCCATCTAGCGGGAGGTTCTACGAGCAGTACTTC.

The rearrangement links TRBV28 to TRBJ2-1; TRBD2 agrees at 8 bases. Looked up from germline, CDR1 is MDHEN and CDR2 is SYDVKM. The V and J ends lost 5 bases and 8 bases, in that order; junction bases with no gene match: 11. This CDR3 contains 15 residues. Here the CDR3 reads CASSLWGLGNHEQFF. The CDR3, as DNA: TGTGCCAGCAGTCTGTGGGGACTAGGGAATCATGAGCAGTTCTTC.